The clone carrying this T cell receptor beta chain appeared many times. Antigen specificity is unknown. The sample belongs to a study of Graves' ophthalmopathy and Graves' hyperthyroidism. Findings and caveats of the study: Most thyroid clonotypes with frequency above 0.001 were detected in blood too.

Amplification targeted the TCR beta CDR3 regions, with RNA transcripts as the source material. First-round RT-PCR relied on HTBI primers, and a second-round multiplex PCR came next. TCRdb reanalysed the multiplex PCR reads using MiXCR and keeps one entry per CDR3 protein. The sample yields hundreds of thousands of distinct CDR3 sequences, about two fifths seen once. The source of this sequence is an adult man with Graves' ophthalmopathy. Sequencing used peripheral blood.

The chain's CDR3 is CASSLGTPSGVTEAFF. The CDR3 coding sequence is TGTGCCAGCAGCTTAGGGACTCCCTCCGGGGTGACTGAAGCTTTCTTT. This chain connects TRBV7-8 to TRBJ1-1; no clear D. This CDR3 spans 16 amino acids. Trimming shortened V by 1 base and J by 5 bases, and 17 bases separated the two germline ends. The germline gives CDR1 SGHVS, CDR2 FQNEAQ.